This is a list of T cell receptor beta chains from one sample in a study of cytomegalovirus exposure and HLA in healthy donors. The assay was immunoSEQ multiplex PCR, and TCRdb's table has in-frame clones only and misses some. The sample holds roughly 100,000 clones, around 68% seen once. The sequencing sample was made of PBMCs. The source of these receptors is a human donor in good health. CDR3s include the opening cysteine and the closing phenylalanine or tryptophan. Fields, in order: D gene, clone size, V gene, CDR3 length, J gene, CDR3 protein, CDR3 DNA. The D gene is left open where the match is weak. Expanded clones get a size class; other rows say once, few or many, or leave the size out.

d_call: .
clone_size: .
v_call: TRBV6-1
cdr3_length: 14
j_call: TRBJ2-7
cdr3_aa: CASSEVGTNYEQYF
cdr3_nt: TGTGCCAGCAGTGAAGTTGGGACAAACTACGAGCAGTACTTC

d_call: TRBD2
clone_size: .
v_call: TRBV7-2
cdr3_length: 18
j_call: TRBJ2-1
cdr3_aa: CASSLLRLAGLGDNEQFF
cdr3_nt: TGTGCCAGCAGCTTACTTCGGCTAGCGGGACTAGGGGACAATGAGCAATTCTTC

d_call: TRBD2
clone_size: .
v_call: TRBV6-1
cdr3_length: 14
j_call: TRBJ2-4
cdr3_aa: CASSQAGGQDIQYF
cdr3_nt: TGTGCCAGCAGCCAAGCGGGGGGGCAGGACATTCAGTACTTC

d_call: .
clone_size: .
v_call: TRBV28
cdr3_length: 13
j_call: TRBJ2-1
cdr3_aa: CASSFASDNEQFF
cdr3_nt: TGTGCCAGCAGTTTCGCCAGCGACAATGAGCAGTTCTTC

d_call: TRBD2
clone_size: .
v_call: TRBV5-1
cdr3_length: 15
j_call: TRBJ2-1
cdr3_aa: CASSLAGGPWNEQFF
cdr3_nt: TGCGCCAGCAGCTTAGCGGGAGGGCCGTGGAATGAGCAGTTCTTC

d_call: .
clone_size: .
v_call: TRBV9
cdr3_length: 15
j_call: TRBJ2-1
cdr3_aa: CASSVATGQVNEQFF
cdr3_nt: TGTGCCAGCAGCGTAGCTACGGGACAAGTCAATGAGCAGTTCTTC

d_call: .
clone_size: few
v_call: TRBV4-1
cdr3_length: 14
j_call: TRBJ1-6
cdr3_aa: CASSQDDGVSPLHF
cdr3_nt: TGCGCCAGCAGCCAAGATGACGGGGTTTCACCCCTCCACTTT

d_call: .
clone_size: .
v_call: TRBV5-1
cdr3_length: 12
j_call: TRBJ2-1
cdr3_aa: CASSLSGHEQFF
cdr3_nt: TGCGCCAGCAGCTTGTCGGGTCATGAGCAGTTCTTC

d_call: TRBD1
clone_size: .
v_call: TRBV27
cdr3_length: 13
j_call: TRBJ1-2
cdr3_aa: CASSSPGGSGYTF
cdr3_nt: TGTGCCAGCAGTTCCCCAGGGGGGAGTGGCTACACCTTC

d_call: TRBD2
clone_size: few
v_call: TRBV5-1
cdr3_length: 15
j_call: TRBJ2-2
cdr3_aa: CASSFAAGGTGELFF
cdr3_nt: TGCGCCAGCAGCTTTGCGGCGGGAGGAACCGGGGAGCTGTTTTTT

d_call: TRBD1
clone_size: .
v_call: TRBV5-5
cdr3_length: 14
j_call: TRBJ2-7
cdr3_aa: CASSSTTGVYEQYF
cdr3_nt: TGTGCCAGCAGCTCCACTACAGGGGTCTACGAGCAGTACTTC

d_call: .
clone_size: .
v_call: TRBV7-8
cdr3_length: 14
j_call: TRBJ2-1
cdr3_aa: CASSFGQLRNEQFF
cdr3_nt: TGTGCCAGCAGCTTCGGACAGTTGCGAAATGAGCAGTTCTTC

d_call: .
clone_size: .
v_call: TRBV28
cdr3_length: 15
j_call: TRBJ1-1
cdr3_aa: CASSLVTGGRTEAFF
cdr3_nt: TGTGCCAGCAGTTTGGTCACAGGCGGAAGAACTGAAGCTTTCTTT

d_call: .
clone_size: few
v_call: TRBV27
cdr3_length: 12
j_call: TRBJ2-1
cdr3_aa: CASRAPFNEQFF
cdr3_nt: TGTGCCAGCAGGGCCCCCTTTAATGAGCAGTTCTTC

d_call: .
clone_size: .
v_call: TRBV11-2
cdr3_length: 14
j_call: TRBJ1-4
cdr3_aa: CASSFSVANEKLFF
cdr3_nt: TGTGCCAGCAGCTTCTCAGTTGCTAATGAAAAACTGTTTTTT

d_call: TRBD2
clone_size: .
v_call: TRBV10-1
cdr3_length: 16
j_call: TRBJ2-1
cdr3_aa: CASSELTGGPGTQQFF
cdr3_nt: TGCGCCAGCAGTGAGTTAACGGGAGGGCCGGGAACACAGCAGTTCTTC

d_call: TRBD2
clone_size: .
v_call: TRBV15
cdr3_length: 16
j_call: TRBJ2-7
cdr3_aa: CATSRDREGSINEQYF
cdr3_nt: TGTGCCACCAGCAGAGATCGGGAGGGGTCAATCAACGAGCAGTACTTC

d_call: .
clone_size: .
v_call: TRBV6-1
cdr3_length: 15
j_call: TRBJ1-2
cdr3_aa: CASREPGRGYYGYTF
cdr3_nt: TGTGCCAGCAGGGAACCGGGGAGAGGCTATTATGGCTACACCTTC

d_call: .
clone_size: .
v_call: TRBV30
cdr3_length: 13
j_call: TRBJ1-5
cdr3_aa: CAWSLNSNQPQHF
cdr3_nt: TGTGCCTGGAGTTTAAATAGCAATCAGCCCCAGCATTTT

d_call: .
clone_size: .
v_call: TRBV5-4
cdr3_length: 14
j_call: TRBJ1-1
cdr3_aa: CASSVQGMNTEAFF
cdr3_nt: TGTGCCAGCAGCGTCCAGGGGATGAACACTGAAGCTTTCTTT

d_call: .
clone_size: once
v_call: TRBV6-5
cdr3_length: 13
j_call: TRBJ2-1
cdr3_aa: CASSRVRGNEQFF
cdr3_nt: TGTGCCAGCAGCCGGGTTAGGGGCAATGAGCAGTTCTTC

d_call: TRBD1
clone_size: .
v_call: TRBV10-3
cdr3_length: 14
j_call: TRBJ2-3
cdr3_aa: CAINSGTATDTQYF
cdr3_nt: TGTGCCATCAATTCCGGGACAGCCACAGATACGCAGTATTTT

d_call: TRBD2
clone_size: .
v_call: TRBV9
cdr3_length: 18
j_call: TRBJ2-3
cdr3_aa: CASSARGLAGPPPDTQYF
cdr3_nt: TGTGCCAGCAGCGCGCGGGGACTAGCGGGTCCTCCCCCAGATACGCAGTATTTT

d_call: .
clone_size: few
v_call: TRBV28
cdr3_length: 14
j_call: TRBJ2-2
cdr3_aa: CASSRGTSKGELFF
cdr3_nt: TGTGCCAGCAGTCGGGGGACTTCGAAGGGGGAGCTGTTTTTT

d_call: TRBD2
clone_size: .
v_call: TRBV5-1
cdr3_length: 15
j_call: TRBJ2-1
cdr3_aa: CASSPYSGRGNEQFF
cdr3_nt: TGCGCCAGCAGCCCGTATAGCGGGAGGGGGAATGAGCAGTTCTTC

d_call: .
clone_size: .
v_call: TRBV28
cdr3_length: 13
j_call: TRBJ2-7
cdr3_aa: CASSTGPSYEQYF
cdr3_nt: TGTGCCAGCAGTACCGGTCCGTCCTACGAGCAGTACTTC

d_call: TRBD1
clone_size: few
v_call: TRBV5-1
cdr3_length: 13
j_call: TRBJ1-3
cdr3_aa: CASAGDRANTIYF
cdr3_nt: TGCGCCAGCGCGGGGGACAGGGCAAACACCATATATTTT